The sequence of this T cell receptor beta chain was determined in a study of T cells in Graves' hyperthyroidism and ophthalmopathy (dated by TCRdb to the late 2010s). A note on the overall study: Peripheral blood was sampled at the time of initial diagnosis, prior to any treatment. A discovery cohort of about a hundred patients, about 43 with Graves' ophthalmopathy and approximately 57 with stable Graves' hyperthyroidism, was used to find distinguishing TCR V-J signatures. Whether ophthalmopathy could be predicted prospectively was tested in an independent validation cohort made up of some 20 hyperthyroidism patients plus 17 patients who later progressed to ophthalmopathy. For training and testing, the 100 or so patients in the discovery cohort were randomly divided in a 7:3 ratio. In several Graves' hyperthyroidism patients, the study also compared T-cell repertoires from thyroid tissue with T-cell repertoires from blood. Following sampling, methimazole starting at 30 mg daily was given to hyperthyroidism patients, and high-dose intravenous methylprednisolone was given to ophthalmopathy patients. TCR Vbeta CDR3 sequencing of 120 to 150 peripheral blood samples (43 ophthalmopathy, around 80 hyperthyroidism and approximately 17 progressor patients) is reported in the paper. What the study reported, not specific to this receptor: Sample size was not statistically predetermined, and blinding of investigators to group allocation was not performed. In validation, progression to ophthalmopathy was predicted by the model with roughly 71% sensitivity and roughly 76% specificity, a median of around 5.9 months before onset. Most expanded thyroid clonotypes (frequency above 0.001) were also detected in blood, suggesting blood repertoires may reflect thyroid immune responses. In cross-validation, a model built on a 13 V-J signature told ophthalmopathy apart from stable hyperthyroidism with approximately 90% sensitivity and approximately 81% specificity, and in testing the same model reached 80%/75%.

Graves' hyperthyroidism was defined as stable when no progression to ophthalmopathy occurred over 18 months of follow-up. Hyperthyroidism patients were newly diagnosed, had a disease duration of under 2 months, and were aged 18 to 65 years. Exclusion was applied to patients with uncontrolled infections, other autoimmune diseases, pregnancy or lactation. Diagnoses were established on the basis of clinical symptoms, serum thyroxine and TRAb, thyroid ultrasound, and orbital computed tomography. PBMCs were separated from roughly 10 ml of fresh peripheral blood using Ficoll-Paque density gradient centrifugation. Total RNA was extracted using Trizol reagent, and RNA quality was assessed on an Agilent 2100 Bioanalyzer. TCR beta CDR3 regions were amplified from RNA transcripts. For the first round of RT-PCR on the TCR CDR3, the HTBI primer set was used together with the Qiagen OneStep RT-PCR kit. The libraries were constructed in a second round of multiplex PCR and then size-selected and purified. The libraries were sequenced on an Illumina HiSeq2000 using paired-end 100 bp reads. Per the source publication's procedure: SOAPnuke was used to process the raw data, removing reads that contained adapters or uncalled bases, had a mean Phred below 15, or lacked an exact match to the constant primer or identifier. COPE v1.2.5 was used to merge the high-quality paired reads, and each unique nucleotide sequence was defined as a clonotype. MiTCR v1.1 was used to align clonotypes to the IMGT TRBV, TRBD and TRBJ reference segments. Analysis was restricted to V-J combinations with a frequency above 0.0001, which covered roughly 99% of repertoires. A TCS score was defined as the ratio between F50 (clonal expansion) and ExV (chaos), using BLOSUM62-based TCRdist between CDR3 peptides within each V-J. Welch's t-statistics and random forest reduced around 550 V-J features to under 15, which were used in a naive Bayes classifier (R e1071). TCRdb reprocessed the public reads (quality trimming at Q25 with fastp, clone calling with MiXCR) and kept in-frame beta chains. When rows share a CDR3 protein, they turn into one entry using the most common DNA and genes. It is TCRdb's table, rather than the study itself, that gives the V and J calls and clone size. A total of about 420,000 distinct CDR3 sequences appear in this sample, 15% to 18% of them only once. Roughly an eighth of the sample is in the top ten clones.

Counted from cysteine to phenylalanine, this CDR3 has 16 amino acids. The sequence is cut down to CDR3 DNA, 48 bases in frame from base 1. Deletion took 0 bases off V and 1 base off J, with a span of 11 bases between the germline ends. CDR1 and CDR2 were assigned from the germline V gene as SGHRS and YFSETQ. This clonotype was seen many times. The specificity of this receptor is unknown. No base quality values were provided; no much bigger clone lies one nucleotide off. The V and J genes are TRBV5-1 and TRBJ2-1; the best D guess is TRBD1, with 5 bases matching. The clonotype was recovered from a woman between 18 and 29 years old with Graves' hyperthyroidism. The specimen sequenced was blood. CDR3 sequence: CASSLAPGNSYNEQFF. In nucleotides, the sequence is TGCGCCAGCAGCTTGGCCCCAGGGAATTCCTACAATGAGCAGTTCTTC.